This is a list of T cell receptor beta chains from one sample in a study of blood T cell repertoires in COVID-19. TCRdb's copy holds only in-frame clones and misses some; the assay was immunoSEQ multiplex PCR. Of about 210,000 clones in the sample, about 87% were seen once. The specimen sequenced was peripheral blood. These receptors were collected from a man between 65 and 80 years old with acute or convalescent COVID-19. The CDR3 runs from the conserved cysteine through the conserved F or W. D genes are given only for firm matches. The size field is filled for only some rows; it gives once, few, many or a size class.

len: 14
d_gene: TRBD1
abundance: NA
j_gene: TRBJ1-4
v_gene: TRBV6-5
CDR3aa: CASSWTGVGEKLFF
CDR3nt: TGTGCCAGCAGTTGGACAGGGGTAGGGGAAAAACTGTTTTTT

len: 16
d_gene: TRBD2
abundance: NA
j_gene: TRBJ2-1
v_gene: TRBV3-1/TRBV3-2
CDR3aa: CASRPSRTSSYNEQFF
CDR3nt: TGTGCCAGCAGACCTTCGAGGACTAGCTCCTACAATGAGCAGTTCTTC

len: 16
d_gene: TRBD1
abundance: NA
j_gene: TRBJ2-6
v_gene: TRBV27
CDR3aa: CASSFTQGTGANVLTF
CDR3nt: TGTGCCAGCAGTTTCACACAGGGGACTGGGGCCAACGTCCTGACTTTC

len: 14
d_gene: TRBD2
abundance: few
j_gene: TRBJ2-7
v_gene: TRBV13
CDR3aa: CASSRGLAQGWQYF
CDR3nt: TGTGCCAGCAGCCGTGGACTAGCCCAAGGGTGGCAGTACTTC

len: 14
d_gene: TRBD2
abundance: NA
j_gene: TRBJ2-7
v_gene: TRBV5-4
CDR3aa: CASSFRTRSHEQYF
CDR3nt: TGTGCCAGCAGCTTCCGGACTAGATCCCACGAGCAGTACTTC

len: 14
d_gene: TRBD1
abundance: NA
j_gene: TRBJ2-2
v_gene: TRBV6-5
CDR3aa: CASNNRGYTGELFF
CDR3nt: TGTGCCAGCAATAACAGGGGATACACCGGGGAGCTGTTTTTT

len: 15
d_gene: TRBD2
abundance: NA
j_gene: TRBJ2-3
v_gene: TRBV27
CDR3aa: CASNPSGRAADTQYF
CDR3nt: TGTGCCAGCAATCCTAGCGGGAGGGCTGCAGATACGCAGTATTTT

len: 13
d_gene: NA
abundance: once
j_gene: TRBJ1-3
v_gene: TRBV10-3
CDR3aa: CAIGGPTGNTIYF
CDR3nt: TGTGCCATCGGGGGCCCGACCGGAAACACCATATATTTT

len: 21
d_gene: NA
abundance: NA
j_gene: TRBJ2-1
v_gene: TRBV3-1/TRBV3-2
CDR3aa: CASSHRGGAGDPRLGYNEQFF
CDR3nt: TGTGCCAGCAGCCATCGTGGGGGGGCGGGAGACCCCCGGCTGGGGTACAATGAGCAGTTCTTC

len: 13
d_gene: NA
abundance: once
j_gene: TRBJ2-5
v_gene: TRBV5-6
CDR3aa: CASSPGTRETQYF
CDR3nt: TGTGCCAGCAGCCCCGGGACAAGGGAGACCCAGTACTTC

len: 16
d_gene: NA
abundance: NA
j_gene: TRBJ2-1
v_gene: TRBV19
CDR3aa: CASSNPDTGQYNEQFF
CDR3nt: TGTGCCAGTAGTAACCCAGACACCGGACAGTACAATGAGCAGTTCTTC

len: 16
d_gene: NA
abundance: NA
j_gene: TRBJ2-6
v_gene: TRBV5-1
CDR3aa: CASSARQVSGANVLTF
CDR3nt: TGCGCCAGCAGCGCCCGACAGGTCTCTGGGGCCAACGTCCTGACTTTC

len: 17
d_gene: TRBD1
abundance: once
j_gene: TRBJ1-2
v_gene: TRBV12-5
CDR3aa: CASGLVLSGQGANGYTF
CDR3nt: TGTGCTAGTGGTTTGGTATTGTCTGGACAGGGGGCAAATGGCTACACCTTC

len: 14
d_gene: NA
abundance: NA
j_gene: TRBJ2-1
v_gene: TRBV7-2
CDR3aa: CASSLGRDRGEQFF
CDR3nt: TGTGCCAGCAGCTTAGGGCGGGACCGGGGCGAGCAGTTCTTC

len: 13
d_gene: NA
abundance: NA
j_gene: TRBJ2-7
v_gene: TRBV19
CDR3aa: CASSTMTQGEQYF
CDR3nt: TGTGCCAGTAGTACGATGACCCAGGGCGAGCAGTACTTC

len: 14
d_gene: NA
abundance: NA
j_gene: TRBJ2-7
v_gene: TRBV19
CDR3aa: CASSIGGGRDEQYF
CDR3nt: TGTGCCAGTAGTATAGGTGGGGGCAGGGACGAGCAGTACTTC

len: 19
d_gene: TRBD2
abundance: NA
j_gene: TRBJ2-7
v_gene: TRBV4-2
CDR3aa: CASSQELAGINTRSYEQYF
CDR3nt: TGTGCCAGCAGCCAAGAACTAGCGGGGATTAATACCAGGTCCTACGAGCAGTACTTC

len: 14
d_gene: TRBD1
abundance: once
j_gene: TRBJ2-7
v_gene: TRBV7-2
CDR3aa: CASSLGTGEGEQYF
CDR3nt: TGTGCCAGCAGCTTGGGGACAGGGGAGGGCGAGCAGTACTTC

len: 14
d_gene: NA
abundance: few
j_gene: TRBJ2-5
v_gene: TRBV5-4
CDR3aa: CASSLVSEQETQYF
CDR3nt: TGTGCCAGCAGCTTGGTTAGCGAGCAAGAGACCCAGTACTTC

len: 16
d_gene: NA
abundance: NA
j_gene: TRBJ1-6
v_gene: TRBV3-1/TRBV3-2
CDR3aa: CASSQAKGPAGSPLHF
CDR3nt: TGTGCCAGCAGCCAAGCGAAGGGGCCTGCTGGTTCACCCCTCCACTTT

len: 14
d_gene: TRBD1
abundance: NA
j_gene: TRBJ1-2
v_gene: TRBV9
CDR3aa: CASSADRVGYGYTF
CDR3nt: TGTGCCAGCAGCGCGGACAGGGTTGGCTATGGCTACACCTTC

len: 14
d_gene: NA
abundance: NA
j_gene: TRBJ1-6
v_gene: TRBV9
CDR3aa: CASSVGSNNSPLHF
CDR3nt: TGTGCCAGCAGCGTAGGTTCAAATAATTCACCCCTCCACTTT

len: 13
d_gene: NA
abundance: few
j_gene: TRBJ1-2
v_gene: TRBV9
CDR3aa: CASSAGGGAGYTF
CDR3nt: TGTGCCAGCAGCGCCGGGGGAGGGGCTGGCTACACCTTC

len: 15
d_gene: TRBD1
abundance: NA
j_gene: TRBJ1-1
v_gene: TRBV5-1
CDR3aa: CASSPGQGRNVEAFF
CDR3nt: TGCGCCAGCAGCCCAGGACAGGGTAGAAATGTTGAAGCTTTCTTT

len: 13
d_gene: TRBD2
abundance: once
j_gene: TRBJ2-1
v_gene: TRBV12-3/TRBV12-4
CDR3aa: CASTTSGRTEQFF
CDR3nt: TGTGCCAGCACCACTAGCGGGAGGACCGAGCAGTTCTTC